This record covers a single T cell receptor beta chain. The target antigen is unknown. The PCR ran on 60 Vbeta and 13 Jbeta primers. Clones were sequenced by immunoSEQ multiplex PCR, and TCRdb holds only the in-frame ones, with some missing. Its listing shows some 72,000 clones. The V end was cut by 1 base, the J end by 2 bases, with 15 bases between. Germline-derived CDR1 and CDR2 are MGHRA and YSYEKL. The CDR3 sequence is 16 residues long. These data are taken from a study of cytomegalovirus exposure and HLA in healthy donors. Notes on the study in general: In a later analysis, a missense DCLRE1C variant was linked to TCR beta V- and J-gene trimming. In an earlier analysis, most TCR beta V segments were productive about 87% or about 30% of the time. Links to common viral pathogens appeared, in a later analysis, for several of the most significant clusters. Associated with cytomegalovirus, according to the listing, were approximately 160 TCR beta chains.

The gene calls are TRBV4-1 and TRBJ2-7; D remains unclear. The sample consisted of PBMCs. The clonotype was recovered from a boy between 10 and 17 years old in good health and CMV-seronegative. The CDR3: CASSQAPSRSPYEQYF. The CDR3 DNA reads as TGCGCCAGCAGCCAAGCCCCATCCCGGAGCCCCTACGAGCAGTACTTC.